This T cell receptor beta chain was observed in a study of human T cells and chemical hapten exposure. The CDR3 runs 16 residues. V trimming: 6 bases; J trimming: 0 bases; junction bases outside the gene matches: 8. The germline CDR1 and CDR2 sequences are SGHVS and FQNEAQ. This sample's time point: pre-sensitization, week 0. Treatment meaning: therapeutic diphenylcyclopropenone sensitization with weekly scalp DPC. Suited to DPC and affected by alopecia, the donors ranged from 18 to 70 years old. TCRdb ran MiXCR on the RACE reads and lists one entry per CDR3 protein. The sample shows 300,000 to 450,000 distinct CDR3 sequences, roughly 4.6% of them seen only once.

This TCR was recovered from a woman aged 45-65 years with alopecia areata. Some clones in this sample may be carry-over from other donors' samples. The rearrangement joins TRBV7-8 to TRBJ2-3, with 8 bases that match TRBD2. The source material was whole blood, sampled in connection with sensitization to the hapten diphenylcyclopropenone (DPC). In DNA, the CDR3 is TGTGCCAGCAGTCAGCCCGGGGGGGAGAGCACAGATACGCAGTATTTT. It yields the protein CASSQPGGESTDTQYF.